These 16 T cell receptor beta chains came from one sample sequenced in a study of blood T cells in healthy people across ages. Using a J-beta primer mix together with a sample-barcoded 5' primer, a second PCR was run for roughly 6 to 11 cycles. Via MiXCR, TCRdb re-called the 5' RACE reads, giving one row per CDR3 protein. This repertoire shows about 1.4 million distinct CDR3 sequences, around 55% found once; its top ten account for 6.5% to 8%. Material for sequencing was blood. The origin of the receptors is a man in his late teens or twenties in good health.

For the CDR3, the DNA is TGCAGTGCCAGCCGGGACAGGGCTCGGGAGCAGTACTTC. It codes for CSASRDRAREQYF. This chain connects TRBV20-1 to TRBJ2-5, with 9 bases that match TRBD1. V trimming: 6 bases; J trimming: 11 bases; junction bases outside the gene matches: 13. This CDR3 region has 13 residues. Germline CDR1 DFQATT, CDR2 SNEGSKA (reference sequence).

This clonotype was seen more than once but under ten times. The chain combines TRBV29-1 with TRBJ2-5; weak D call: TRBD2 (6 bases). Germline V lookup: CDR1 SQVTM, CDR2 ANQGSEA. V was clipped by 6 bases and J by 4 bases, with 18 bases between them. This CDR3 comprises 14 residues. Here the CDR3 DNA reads TGCAGCGTGCGGGACTCCCTACGCTCAGAGACCCAGTACTTC. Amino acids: CSVRDSLRSETQYF.

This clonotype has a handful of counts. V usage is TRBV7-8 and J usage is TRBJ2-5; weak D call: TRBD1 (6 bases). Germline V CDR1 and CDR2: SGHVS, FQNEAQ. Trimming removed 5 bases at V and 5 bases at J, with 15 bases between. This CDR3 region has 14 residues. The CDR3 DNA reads TGTGCCAGCAGCCAATACAGGGTCGGGGAGACCCAGTACTTC. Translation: CASSQYRVGETQYF.

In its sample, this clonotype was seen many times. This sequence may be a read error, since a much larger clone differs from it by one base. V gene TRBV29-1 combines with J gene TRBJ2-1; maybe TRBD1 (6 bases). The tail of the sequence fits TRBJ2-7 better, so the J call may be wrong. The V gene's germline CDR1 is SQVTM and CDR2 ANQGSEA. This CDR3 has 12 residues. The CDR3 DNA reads TGCAGCGTGGACAGCTCCTACAATGAGCAGTACTTC. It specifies CSVDSSYNEQYF.

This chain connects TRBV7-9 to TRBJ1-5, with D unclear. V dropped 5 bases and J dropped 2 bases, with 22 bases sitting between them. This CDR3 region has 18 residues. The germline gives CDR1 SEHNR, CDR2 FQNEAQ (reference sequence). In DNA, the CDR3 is TGTGCCAGCAGCCCAAGACGGACCCCCACCCAGGGCAATCAGCCCCAGCATTTT. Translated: CASSPRRTPTQGNQPQHF.

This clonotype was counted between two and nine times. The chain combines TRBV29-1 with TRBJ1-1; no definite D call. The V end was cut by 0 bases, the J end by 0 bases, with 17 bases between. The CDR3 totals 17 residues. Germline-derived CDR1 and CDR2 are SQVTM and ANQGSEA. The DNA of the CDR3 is TGCAGCGTTGAAGATCGTCACACCAACGCGGTGAACACTGAAGCTTTCTTT. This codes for CSVEDRHTNAVNTEAFF.

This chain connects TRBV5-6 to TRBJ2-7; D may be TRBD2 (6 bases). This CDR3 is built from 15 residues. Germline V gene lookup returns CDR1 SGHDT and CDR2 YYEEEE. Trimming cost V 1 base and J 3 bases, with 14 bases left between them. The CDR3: CASSLNRGTYYEQYF. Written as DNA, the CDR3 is TGTGCCAGCAGCTTGAATCGGGGGACTTACTACGAGCAGTACTTC.

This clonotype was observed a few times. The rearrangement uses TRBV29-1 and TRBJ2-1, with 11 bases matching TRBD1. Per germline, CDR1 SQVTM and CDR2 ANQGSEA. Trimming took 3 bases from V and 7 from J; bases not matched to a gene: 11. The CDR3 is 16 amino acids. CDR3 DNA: TGCAGCGTTGAGCTAGGGACAGGGGGGGTCTGGAATGAGCAGTTCTTC. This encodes CSVELGTGGVWNEQFF.

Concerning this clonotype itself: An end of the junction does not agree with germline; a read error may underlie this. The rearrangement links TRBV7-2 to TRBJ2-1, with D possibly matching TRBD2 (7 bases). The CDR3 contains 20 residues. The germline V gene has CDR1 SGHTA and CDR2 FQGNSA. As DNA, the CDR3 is TGTGCCAGCAGCAATAGGGGGGGAAGTACAATGTCGAGCTCCTACAATGAACAGTTCTTC. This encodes CASSNRGGSTMSSSYNEQFF.

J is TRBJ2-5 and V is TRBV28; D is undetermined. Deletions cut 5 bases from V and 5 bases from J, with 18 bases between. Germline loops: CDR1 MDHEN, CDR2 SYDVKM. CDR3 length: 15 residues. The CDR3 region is CASSPRWPSTETQYF. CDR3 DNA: TGTGCCAGCAGTCCAAGGTGGCCTTCTACGGAGACCCAGTACTTC. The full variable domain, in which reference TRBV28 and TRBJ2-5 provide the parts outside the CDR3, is DVKVTQSSRYLVKRTGEKVFLECVQDMDHENMFWYRQDPGLGLRLIYFSYDVKMKEKGDIPEGYSVSREKKERFSLILESASTNQTSMYLCASSPRWPSTETQYFGPGTRLLVL.

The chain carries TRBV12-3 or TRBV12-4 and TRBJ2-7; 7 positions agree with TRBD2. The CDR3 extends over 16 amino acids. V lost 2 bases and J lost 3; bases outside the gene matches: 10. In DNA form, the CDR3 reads TGTGCCAGCAGTTTATTTACCCGGGAGGCCCACTACGAGCAGTACTTC. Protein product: CASSLFTREAHYEQYF.

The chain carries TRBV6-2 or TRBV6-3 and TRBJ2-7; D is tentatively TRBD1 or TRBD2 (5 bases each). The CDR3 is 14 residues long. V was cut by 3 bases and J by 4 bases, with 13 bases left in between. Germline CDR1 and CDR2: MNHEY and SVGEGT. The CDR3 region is CASSYGTQAYEQYF. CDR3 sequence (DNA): TGTGCCAGCAGTTATGGGACGCAGGCTTACGAGCAGTACTTC.

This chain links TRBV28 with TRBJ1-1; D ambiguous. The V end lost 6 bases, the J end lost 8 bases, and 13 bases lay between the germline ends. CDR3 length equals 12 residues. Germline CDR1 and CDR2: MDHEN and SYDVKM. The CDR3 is CASSPAPGEAFF. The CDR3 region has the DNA TGTGCCAGCAGCCCGGCCCCCGGAGAAGCTTTCTTT.

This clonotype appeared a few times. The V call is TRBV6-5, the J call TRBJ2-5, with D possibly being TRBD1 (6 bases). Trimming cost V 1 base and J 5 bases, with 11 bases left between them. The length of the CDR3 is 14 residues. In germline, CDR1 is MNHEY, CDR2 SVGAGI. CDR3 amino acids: CASSYFQGSETQYF. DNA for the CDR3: TGTGCCAGCAGTTACTTCCAGGGGTCGGAGACCCAGTACTTC.

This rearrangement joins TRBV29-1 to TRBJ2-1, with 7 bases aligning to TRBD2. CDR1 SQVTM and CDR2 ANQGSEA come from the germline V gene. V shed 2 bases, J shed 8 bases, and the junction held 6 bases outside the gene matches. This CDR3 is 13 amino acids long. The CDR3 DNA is TGCAGCGTTGAATTAGGCCTAGCGGATGAGCAGTTCTTC. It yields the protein CSVELGLADEQFF.

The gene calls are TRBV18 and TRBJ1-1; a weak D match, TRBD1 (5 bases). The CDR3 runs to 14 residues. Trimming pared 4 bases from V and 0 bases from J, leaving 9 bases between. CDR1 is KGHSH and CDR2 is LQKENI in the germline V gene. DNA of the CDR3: TGTGCCAGCTCACGGACACAACTGAACACTGAAGCTTTCTTT. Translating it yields CASSRTQLNTEAFF.